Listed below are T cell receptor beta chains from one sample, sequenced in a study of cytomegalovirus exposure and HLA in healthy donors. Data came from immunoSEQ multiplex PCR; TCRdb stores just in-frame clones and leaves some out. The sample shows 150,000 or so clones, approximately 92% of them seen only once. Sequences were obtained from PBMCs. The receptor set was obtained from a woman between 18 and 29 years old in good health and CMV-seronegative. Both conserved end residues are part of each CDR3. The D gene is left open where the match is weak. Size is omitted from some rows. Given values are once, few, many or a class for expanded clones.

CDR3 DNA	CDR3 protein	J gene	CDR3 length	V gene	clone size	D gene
TGTGCCAGCAGCTTAGGTGGTCCGAGACAAGAGACCCAGTACTTC	CASSLGGPRQETQYF	TRBJ2-5	15	TRBV7-8	-	-
TGTGCCAGCAGTTACTCGTCAGGGCTCGATCAGCCCCAGCATTTT	CASSYSSGLDQPQHF	TRBJ1-5	15	TRBV6-5	-	-
TGTGCCAGCAGCAAAAGACAGGGGGGCAATCAGCCCCAGCATTTT	CASSKRQGGNQPQHF	TRBJ1-5	15	TRBV7-8	-	TRBD1
TGTGCCAGCAGTGAAGAGCTAGGACAGGGGGCGGAACTGTTTTTT	CASSEELGQGAELFF	TRBJ1-4	15	TRBV6-1	-	TRBD1
TGTGCCAGATCCCAGGGAAGGGCGGCGAATGAGCAGTTCTTC	CARSQGRAANEQFF	TRBJ2-1	14	TRBV2	-	-
TGTGCCAGCAGCTATCGGGGGGCAGTTGGAGATACGCAGTATTTT	CASSYRGAVGDTQYF	TRBJ2-3	15	TRBV5-8	-	-
TGCAGCGTTGAAGCAAAGTCCAGGGGTTGGAGCAATCAGCCCCAGCATTTT	CSVEAKSRGWSNQPQHF	TRBJ1-5	17	TRBV29-1	-	-
TGCAGCGTTGCTTTTGGAGGGGACTATGGCTACACCTTC	CSVAFGGDYGYTF	TRBJ1-2	13	TRBV29-1	-	-
TGTGCCAGTAGACCATGGGACAGACTCGGAGATACGCAGTATTTT	CASRPWDRLGDTQYF	TRBJ2-3	15	TRBV19	-	TRBD1
TGTGCCAGCAGCCCACAGAGTACCGGGGAGCTGTTTTTT	CASSPQSTGELFF	TRBJ2-2	13	TRBV7-7	-	-
TGTGCCAGCAGTGCAACTAGCGGGGGTGTTGAGCAGTTCTTC	CASSATSGGVEQFF	TRBJ2-1	14	TRBV6-1	-	TRBD2
TGTGCCATCAGTGACGACAGGGGGAGGAACACTGAAGCTTTCTTT	CAISDDRGRNTEAFF	TRBJ1-1	15	TRBV10-3	-	TRBD1
TGTGCCAGTAGTATAGATCGGGGGATCGCCCAGCATTTT	CASSIDRGIAQHF	TRBJ1-5	13	TRBV19	-	-
TGTGCCAGCAGTTCCACAGGGGGCTTTCTGGAGACCCAGTACTTC	CASSSTGGFLETQYF	TRBJ2-5	15	TRBV27	-	TRBD1
TGTGCCAGCAGTGAACGGTATGGCTACACCTTC	CASSERYGYTF	TRBJ1-2	11	TRBV2	-	-
TGTGCCAGCAGCTTGATTTCAGGGGATGAGCAGTTCTTC	CASSLISGDEQFF	TRBJ2-1	13	TRBV7-9	-	-
TGTGCCAGTGCACAGGGCCCCACAGATACGCAGTATTTT	CASAQGPTDTQYF	TRBJ2-3	13	TRBV19	-	-
TGTGCCAGCTCACCACCAGCGGGGGGCTACAATGAGCAGTTCTTC	CASSPPAGGYNEQFF	TRBJ2-1	15	TRBV18	-	TRBD2
TGCGCCAGCAGTGACTCGGACAGGGCGAGACAGCCCCAGCATTTT	CASSDSDRARQPQHF	TRBJ1-5	15	TRBV10-2	-	TRBD1
TGTGCCAGCAGCCTAGGGGGGACAGGGGACTACGAGCAGTACTTC	CASSLGGTGDYEQYF	TRBJ2-7	15	TRBV7-9	-	TRBD1
TGTGCCAGTAGTATTGGCCAATATGGCTACACCTTC	CASSIGQYGYTF	TRBJ1-2	12	TRBV19	-	-
TGCAGCGTTAGTTTTGGACAGGCGAACACTGAAGCTTTCTTT	CSVSFGQANTEAFF	TRBJ1-1	14	TRBV29-1	-	TRBD1
TGCGCCAGCAGCCTCACCCCCGGGGAACAGCCCCAGCATTTT	CASSLTPGEQPQHF	TRBJ1-5	14	TRBV5-1	-	-
TGTGCCAGCAGCCCTCTGCCGCACAGCGAGCAGTACTTC	CASSPLPHSEQYF	TRBJ2-7	13	TRBV7-3	-	-
TGTGCCAGCAGCTTAGTCGGGACAGGGGCGGGGGAGCAGTACTTC	CASSLVGTGAGEQYF	TRBJ2-7	15	TRBV7-9	-	TRBD1
TGCGCCAGCAGCCAAGATTGTCCCTTCACCGGGGAGCTGTTTTTT	CASSQDCPFTGELFF	TRBJ2-2	15	TRBV4-1	-	-
TGTGCCAGTAGTAGCCCGTACAACACAGGACGAGAGACCCAGTACTTC	CASSSPYNTGRETQYF	TRBJ2-5	16	TRBV19	-	-
TGCGCCAGCAGTTCCGGACAGGGGTATCAGCCCCAGCATTTT	CASSSGQGYQPQHF	TRBJ1-5	14	TRBV10-1	-	TRBD1
TGTGCCAGCAGTTACTCGAAAAACAGAAGAAACACCATATATTTT	CASSYSKNRRNTIYF	TRBJ1-3	15	TRBV6-6	-	-
TGTGCCAGCAGCCAGTCGTCGAACACCATATATTTT	CASSQSSNTIYF	TRBJ1-3	12	TRBV14	-	-
TGTGCCAGCAGTTACGGCACGAGGGCAGAAGACTACACCTTC	CASSYGTRAEDYTF	TRBJ1-2	14	TRBV6-5	-	-
TGTGCCAGTAGTATAGAAGGACAGGGGTCGGAGACCCAGTACTTC	CASSIEGQGSETQYF	TRBJ2-5	15	TRBV19	-	TRBD1
TGTGCCAGCAGCGCCGGGACAGGGACCCTTTCCGGAAACACCATATATTTT	CASSAGTGTLSGNTIYF	TRBJ1-3	17	TRBV9	-	TRBD1
TGTGCCAGCAGCCCACGGGGTTTGGACAGACCCTACGAGCAGTACTTC	CASSPRGLDRPYEQYF	TRBJ2-7	16	TRBV5-8	once	-
TGTGCCAGCAGCCCCGGGGATGGACCGGCAAATTCACCCCTCCACTTT	CASSPGDGPANSPLHF	TRBJ1-6	16	TRBV5-4	-	-
TGTGCCAGTAGTATTGGGGGGGCGAGGTTCGGATATAGCAATCAGCCCCAGCATTTT	CASSIGGARFGYSNQPQHF	TRBJ1-5	19	TRBV19	-	-
TGTGCCAGCAGAACCGGGATTAGCAATCAGCCCCAGCATTTT	CASRTGISNQPQHF	TRBJ1-5	14	TRBV2	-	-
TGTGCCAGCAGCGTAGGGGGGACAGTGAGCTACGAGCAGTACTTC	CASSVGGTVSYEQYF	TRBJ2-7	15	TRBV9	-	TRBD1
TGCGCCAGCAGCCCCGGGGGTGCAGCGGGGGAATCTTCTGGGCAGTACTTC	CASSPGGAAGESSGQYF	TRBJ2-7	17	TRBV5-1	-	TRBD2
TGTGCCAGCAGTTACTCGAATGGCGGAGAGACCCAGTACTTC	CASSYSNGGETQYF	TRBJ2-5	14	TRBV6-5	once	-
TGCGCCAGCAGCTTAACAGGGGGAAGAAACACCGGGGAGCTGTTTTTT	CASSLTGGRNTGELFF	TRBJ2-2	16	TRBV5-1	once	TRBD1
TGTGCCAGCAGTTACGCCCCGGTAGAGACCCAGTACTTC	CASSYAPVETQYF	TRBJ2-5	13	TRBV6-5	-	-
TGTGCCAGCAGTTCGAGGGGGCCCTATGGCTACACCTTC	CASSSRGPYGYTF	TRBJ1-2	13	TRBV5-6	-	TRBD1
TGTGCCAGCGCACCCCCCCTCAAGCTGGGCGAGACCCAGTACTTC	CASAPPLKLGETQYF	TRBJ2-5	15	TRBV18	-	-
TGTGCCAGCAGCTTATCAGGGCTAGTTAATGAAAAACTGTTTTTT	CASSLSGLVNEKLFF	TRBJ1-4	15	TRBV7-9	-	-
TGTGCCAGCAGCGCACCAAGGACTAGCGGGGGAGTACGATCGAACACCGGGGAGCTGTTTTTT	CASSAPRTSGGVRSNTGELFF	TRBJ2-2	21	TRBV7-6	-	TRBD2
TGTGCCAGCAGTGAAGCAGAGTGGGCCCCGGGAGAAAAACTGTTTTTT	CASSEAEWAPGEKLFF	TRBJ1-4	16	TRBV6-1	-	-
TGTGCCAGTAGTATCACGGGGGGAAGCACAGATACGCAGTATTTT	CASSITGGSTDTQYF	TRBJ2-3	15	TRBV19	-	TRBD2
TGTGCCAGCAGCTTAGGACGCACGGGGAACACTGAAGCTTTCTTT	CASSLGRTGNTEAFF	TRBJ1-1	15	TRBV7-2	-	-
TGCAGTGCTCCCCTGCGGGGGGGCCAGTATTTT	CSAPLRGGQYF	TRBJ2-3	11	TRBV20-1	-	TRBD2
TGTGCCACCCGAGCCTATGGCTACACCTTC	CATRAYGYTF	TRBJ1-2	10	TRBV6-6	-	-
TGCAGTGCCCCCGGGGGGACTGAAGCTTTCTTT	CSAPGGTEAFF	TRBJ1-1	11	TRBV20-1	-	-
TGTGCCAGCAGTTACCCCGGACAGAACTATGGCTACACCTTC	CASSYPGQNYGYTF	TRBJ1-2	14	TRBV6-6	-	-
TGTGCCAGCAGCAACAGGGGGTACAGTGGCTACACCTTC	CASSNRGYSGYTF	TRBJ1-2	13	TRBV6-5	-	TRBD1
TGTGCCAGCTTACGGGACATTGTAAATTCACCCCTCCACTTT	CASLRDIVNSPLHF	TRBJ1-6	14	TRBV6-1	few	-
TGTGCCAGCAGTTTAGTGGGGGGCTCTGGAAACACCATATATTTT	CASSLVGGSGNTIYF	TRBJ1-3	15	TRBV27	-	-
TGTGCCAGCAGTGAGTGGCACGTCGTGAACACTGAAGCTTTCTTT	CASSEWHVVNTEAFF	TRBJ1-1	15	TRBV2	-	-
TGCGCCAGCAGCTCCCTCTCGGGACATACCTACGAGCAGTACTTC	CASSSLSGHTYEQYF	TRBJ2-7	15	TRBV5-1	once	-
TGTGCCAGCAGTCCACAGGGGGTGAGCAATCAGCCCCAGCATTTT	CASSPQGVSNQPQHF	TRBJ1-5	15	TRBV2	-	TRBD1
TGCGCCAGCAGTGCAATAGCGGGGGGGCGTAGTACGCAGTATTTT	CASSAIAGGRSTQYF	TRBJ2-3	15	TRBV10-1	-	TRBD2